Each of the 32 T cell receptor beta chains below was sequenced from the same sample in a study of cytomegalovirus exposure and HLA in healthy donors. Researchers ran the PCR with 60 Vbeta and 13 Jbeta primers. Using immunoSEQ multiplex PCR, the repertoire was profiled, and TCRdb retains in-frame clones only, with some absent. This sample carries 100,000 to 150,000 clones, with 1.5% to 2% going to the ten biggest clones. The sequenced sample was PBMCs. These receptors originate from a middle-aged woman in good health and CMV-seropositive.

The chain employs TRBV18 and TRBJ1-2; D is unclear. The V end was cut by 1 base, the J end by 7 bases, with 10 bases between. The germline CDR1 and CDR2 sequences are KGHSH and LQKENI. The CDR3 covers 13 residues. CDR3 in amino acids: CASSPLGERGYTF. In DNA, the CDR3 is TGTGCCAGCTCACCACTCGGGGAACGTGGCTACACCTTC.

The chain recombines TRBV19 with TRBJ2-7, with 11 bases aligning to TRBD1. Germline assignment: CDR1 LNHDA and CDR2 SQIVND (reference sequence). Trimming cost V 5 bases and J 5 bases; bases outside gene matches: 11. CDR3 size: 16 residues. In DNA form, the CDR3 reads TGTGCCAGTAGTCCCTACGGACAGGGGGCTGACGACGAGCAGTACTTC. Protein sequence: CASSPYGQGADDEQYF.

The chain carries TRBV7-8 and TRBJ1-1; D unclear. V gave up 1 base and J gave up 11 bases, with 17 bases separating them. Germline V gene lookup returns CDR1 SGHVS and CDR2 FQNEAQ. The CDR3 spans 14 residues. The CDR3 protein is CASSLDFVVRDAFF. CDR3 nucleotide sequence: TGTGCCAGCAGCTTAGATTTTGTAGTGCGGGATGCTTTCTTT.

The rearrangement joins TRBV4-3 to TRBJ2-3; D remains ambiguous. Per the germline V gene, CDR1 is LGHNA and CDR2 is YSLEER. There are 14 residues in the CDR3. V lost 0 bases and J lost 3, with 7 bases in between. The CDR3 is CASSQELRTDTQYF. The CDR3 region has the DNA TGCGCCAGCAGCCAAGAATTGAGAACAGATACGCAGTATTTT.

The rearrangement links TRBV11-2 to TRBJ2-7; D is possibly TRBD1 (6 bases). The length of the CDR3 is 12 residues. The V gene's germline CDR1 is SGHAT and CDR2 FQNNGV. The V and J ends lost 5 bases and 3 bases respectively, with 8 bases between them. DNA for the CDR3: TGTGCCAGCAGCGGGACAAGCTACGAGCAGTACTTC. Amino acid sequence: CASSGTSYEQYF. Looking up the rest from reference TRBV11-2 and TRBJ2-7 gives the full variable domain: EAGVAQSPRYKIIEKRQSVAFWCNPISGHATLYWYQQILGQGPKLLIQFQNNGVVDDSQLPKDRFSAERLKGVDSTLKIQPAKLEDSAVYLCASSGTSYEQYFGPGTRLTVT.

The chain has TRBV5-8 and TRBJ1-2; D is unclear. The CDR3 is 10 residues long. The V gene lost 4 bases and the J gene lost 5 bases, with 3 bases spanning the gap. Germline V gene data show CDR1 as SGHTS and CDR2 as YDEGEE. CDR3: CASSPYGYTF. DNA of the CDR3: TGTGCCAGCAGCCCGTATGGCTACACCTTC.

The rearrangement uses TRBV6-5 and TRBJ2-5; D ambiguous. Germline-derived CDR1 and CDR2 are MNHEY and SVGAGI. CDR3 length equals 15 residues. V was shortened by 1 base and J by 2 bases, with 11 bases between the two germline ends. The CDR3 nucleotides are TGTGCCAGCAGTTACTATTCAGGTTCTCAAGAGACCCAGTACTTC. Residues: CASSYYSGSQETQYF.

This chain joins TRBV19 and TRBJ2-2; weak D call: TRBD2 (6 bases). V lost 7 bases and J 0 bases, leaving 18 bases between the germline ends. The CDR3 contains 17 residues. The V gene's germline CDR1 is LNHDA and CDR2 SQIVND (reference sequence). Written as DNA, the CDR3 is TGTGCCAGTACCCAAAACGCAGCGGGTGCGAACACCGGGGAGCTGTTTTTT. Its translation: CASTQNAAGANTGELFF.

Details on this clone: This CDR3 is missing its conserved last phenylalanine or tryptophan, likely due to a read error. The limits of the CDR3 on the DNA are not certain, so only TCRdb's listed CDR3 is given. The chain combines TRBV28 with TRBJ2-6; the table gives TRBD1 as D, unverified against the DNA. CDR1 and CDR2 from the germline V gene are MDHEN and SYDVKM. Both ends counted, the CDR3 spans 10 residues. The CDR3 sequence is CATNPGVRLL.

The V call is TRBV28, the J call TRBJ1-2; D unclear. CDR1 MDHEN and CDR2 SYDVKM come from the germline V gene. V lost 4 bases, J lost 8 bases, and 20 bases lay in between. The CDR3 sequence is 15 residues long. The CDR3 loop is CASSSHAGSGRGYTF. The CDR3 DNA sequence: TGTGCCAGCAGTTCGCACGCGGGGTCTGGGCGCGGCTACACCTTC.

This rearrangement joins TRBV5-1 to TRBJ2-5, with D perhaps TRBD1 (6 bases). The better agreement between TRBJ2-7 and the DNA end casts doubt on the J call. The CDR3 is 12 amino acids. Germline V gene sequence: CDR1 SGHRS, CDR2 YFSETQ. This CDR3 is CASSGQTYEQYF. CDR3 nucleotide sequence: TGCGCCAGCAGCGGACAGACCTACGAGCAGTACTTC.

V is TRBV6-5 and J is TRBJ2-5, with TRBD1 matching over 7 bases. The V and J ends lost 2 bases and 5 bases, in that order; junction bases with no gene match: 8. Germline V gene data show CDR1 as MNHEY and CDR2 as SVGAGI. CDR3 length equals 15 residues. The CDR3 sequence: CASSYTQDRWETQYF. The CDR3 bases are TGTGCCAGCAGTTACACCCAGGACAGGTGGGAGACCCAGTACTTC.

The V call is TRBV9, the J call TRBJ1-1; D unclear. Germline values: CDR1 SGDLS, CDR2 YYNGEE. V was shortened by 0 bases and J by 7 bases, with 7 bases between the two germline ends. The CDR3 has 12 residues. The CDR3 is CASSVGAGEAFF. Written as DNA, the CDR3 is TGTGCCAGCAGCGTAGGGGCAGGTGAAGCTTTCTTT.

The CDR3 sequence is CSVGFPVNTEAFF. The CDR3 region has the DNA TGCAGCGTTGGTTTTCCAGTGAACACTGAAGCTTTCTTT. This chain uses TRBV29-1 with TRBJ1-1; D gene uncertain. V lost 4 bases, J lost 0 bases, and 9 bases lay in between. CDR1 is SQVTM and CDR2 is ANQGSEA in the germline V gene. This CDR3 has 13 amino acids.

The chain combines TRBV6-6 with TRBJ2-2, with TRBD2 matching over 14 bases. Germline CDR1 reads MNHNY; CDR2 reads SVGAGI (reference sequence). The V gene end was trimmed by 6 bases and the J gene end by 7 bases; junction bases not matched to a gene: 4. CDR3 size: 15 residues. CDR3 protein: CASRGLAGVGGELFF. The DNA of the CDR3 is TGTGCCAGCAGGGGACTAGCGGGAGTCGGCGGGGAGCTGTTTTTT.

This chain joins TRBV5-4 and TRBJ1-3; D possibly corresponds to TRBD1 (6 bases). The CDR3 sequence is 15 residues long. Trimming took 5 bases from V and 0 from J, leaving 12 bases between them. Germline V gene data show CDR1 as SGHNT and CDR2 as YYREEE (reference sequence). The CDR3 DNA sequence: TGTGCCAGCAGTCTACAGGGCTCCTCTGGAAACACCATATATTTT. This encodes CASSLQGSSGNTIYF.

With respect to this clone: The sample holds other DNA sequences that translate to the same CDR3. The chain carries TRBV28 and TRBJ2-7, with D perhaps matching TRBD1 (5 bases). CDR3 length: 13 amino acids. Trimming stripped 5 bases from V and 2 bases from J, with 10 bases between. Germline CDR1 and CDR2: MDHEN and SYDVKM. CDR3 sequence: CASSLAGPYEQYF. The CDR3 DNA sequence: TGTGCCAGCAGTCTTGCAGGGCCCTACGAGCAGTACTTC.

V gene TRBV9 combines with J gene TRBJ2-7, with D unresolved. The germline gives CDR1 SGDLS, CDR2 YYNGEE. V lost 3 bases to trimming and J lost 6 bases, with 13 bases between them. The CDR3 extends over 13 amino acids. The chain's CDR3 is CASSEVHGSEQYF. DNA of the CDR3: TGTGCCAGCAGCGAGGTCCACGGGTCCGAGCAGTACTTC. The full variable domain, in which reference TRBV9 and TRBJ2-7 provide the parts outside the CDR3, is DSGVTQTPKHLITATGQRVTLRCSPRSGDLSVYWYQQSLDQGLQFLIQYYNGEERAKGNILERFSAQQFPDLHSELNLSSLELGDSALYFCASSEVHGSEQYFGPGTRLTVT.

CDR3 sequence: CASSAGGPYEQYF. The CDR3 DNA is TGTGCCAGCAGCGCAGGGGGCCCCTACGAGCAGTACTTC. The chain employs TRBV9 and TRBJ2-7; TRBD1 matches 8 bases. The CDR3 loop spans 13 amino acids. The germline V gene encodes CDR1 SGDLS and CDR2 YYNGEE. With V trimmed by 3 bases and J by 2 bases, 1 base remained unmatched.

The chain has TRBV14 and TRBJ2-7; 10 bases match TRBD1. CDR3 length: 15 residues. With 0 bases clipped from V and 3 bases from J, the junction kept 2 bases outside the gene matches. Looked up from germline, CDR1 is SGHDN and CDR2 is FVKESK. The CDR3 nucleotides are TGTGCCAGCAGCCAAGAGACAGGGGGCTTCTACGAGCAGTACTTC. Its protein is CASSQETGGFYEQYF.

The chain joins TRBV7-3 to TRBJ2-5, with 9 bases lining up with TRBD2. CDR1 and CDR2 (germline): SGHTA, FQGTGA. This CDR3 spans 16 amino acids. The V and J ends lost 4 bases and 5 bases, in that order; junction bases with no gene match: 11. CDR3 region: CASSSGPSGTHETQYF. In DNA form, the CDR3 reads TGTGCCAGCAGCTCCGGTCCTAGCGGGACCCATGAGACCCAGTACTTC.

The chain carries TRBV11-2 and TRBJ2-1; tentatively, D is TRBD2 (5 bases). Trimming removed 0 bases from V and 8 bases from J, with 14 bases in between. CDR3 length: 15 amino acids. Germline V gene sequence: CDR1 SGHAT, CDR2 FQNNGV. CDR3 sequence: CASSLEGATTYEQFF. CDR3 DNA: TGTGCCAGCAGCTTAGAGGGAGCTACGACATATGAGCAGTTCTTC.

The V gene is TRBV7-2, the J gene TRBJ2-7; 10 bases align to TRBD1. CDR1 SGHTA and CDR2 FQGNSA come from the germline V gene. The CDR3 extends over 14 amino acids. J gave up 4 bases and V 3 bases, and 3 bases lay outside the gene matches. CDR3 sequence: CASSFEDRGYEQYF. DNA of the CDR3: TGTGCCAGCAGCTTTGAGGACAGGGGGTACGAGCAGTACTTC.

This chain's CDR3 is CASSKRTGEADTQYF. For the CDR3, the DNA is TGTGCCAGCAGCAAACGGACAGGGGAAGCAGATACGCAGTATTTT. V and J are TRBV11-3 and TRBJ2-3; TRBD1 agrees at 9 bases. Trimming took 5 bases from V and 4 from J; bases not matched to a gene: 7. The CDR3 loop spans 15 amino acids. Germline CDR1 reads SGHNT; CDR2 reads YENEEA.

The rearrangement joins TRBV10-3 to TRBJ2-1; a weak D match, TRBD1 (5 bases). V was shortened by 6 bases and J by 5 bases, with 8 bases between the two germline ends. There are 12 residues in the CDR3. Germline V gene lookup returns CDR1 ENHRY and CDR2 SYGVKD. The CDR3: CAIRTANNEQFF. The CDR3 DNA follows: TGTGCCATCAGGACAGCTAACAATGAGCAGTTCTTC.

Here the CDR3 reads CASSPPGLGGNEQFF. CDR3 bases: TGTGCCAGCAGCCCCCCGGGACTAGGGGGGAATGAGCAGTTCTTC. J is TRBJ2-1 and V is TRBV7-9; 8 bases are a match to TRBD2. The germline CDR1 and CDR2 sequences are SEHNR and FQNEAQ (reference sequence). Germline trimming cut 5 bases from V and 7 bases from J; bases unmatched to any gene: 10. The CDR3 runs to 15 residues.

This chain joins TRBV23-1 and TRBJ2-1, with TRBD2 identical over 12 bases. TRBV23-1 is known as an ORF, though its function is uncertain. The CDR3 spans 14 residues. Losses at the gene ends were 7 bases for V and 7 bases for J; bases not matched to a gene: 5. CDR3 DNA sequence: TGCGCCAGCACCGGGACTAGCGGGCGAAATGAGCAGTTCTTC. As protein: CASTGTSGRNEQFF.

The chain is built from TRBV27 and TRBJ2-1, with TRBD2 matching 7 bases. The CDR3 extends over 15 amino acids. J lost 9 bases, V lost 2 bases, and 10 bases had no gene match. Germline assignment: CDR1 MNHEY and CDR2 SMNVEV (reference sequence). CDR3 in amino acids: CASSLQAGLHGEQFF. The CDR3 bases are TGTGCCAGCAGTTTACAAGCGGGACTACACGGTGAGCAGTTCTTC.

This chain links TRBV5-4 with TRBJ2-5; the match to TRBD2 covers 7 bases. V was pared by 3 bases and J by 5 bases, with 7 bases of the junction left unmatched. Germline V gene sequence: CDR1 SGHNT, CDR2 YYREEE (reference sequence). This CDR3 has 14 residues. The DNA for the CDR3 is TGTGCCAGCAGCTCGGGAGGAACTGGGGAGACCCAGTACTTC. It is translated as CASSSGGTGETQYF.

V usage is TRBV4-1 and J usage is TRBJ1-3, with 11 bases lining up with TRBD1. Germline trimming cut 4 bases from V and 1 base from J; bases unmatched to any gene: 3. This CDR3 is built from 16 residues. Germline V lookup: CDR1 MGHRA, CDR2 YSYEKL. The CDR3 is CASSPGQGASGNTIYF. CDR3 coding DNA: TGCGCCAGCAGCCCAGGACAGGGGGCATCTGGAAACACCATATATTTT.

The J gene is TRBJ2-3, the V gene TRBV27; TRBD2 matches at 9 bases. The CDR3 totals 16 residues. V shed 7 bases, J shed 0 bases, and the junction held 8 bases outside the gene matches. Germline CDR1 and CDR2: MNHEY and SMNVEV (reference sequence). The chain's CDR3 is CASTPGAGGSTDTQYF. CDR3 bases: TGTGCCAGCACCCCAGGGGCGGGAGGGAGCACAGATACGCAGTATTTT.

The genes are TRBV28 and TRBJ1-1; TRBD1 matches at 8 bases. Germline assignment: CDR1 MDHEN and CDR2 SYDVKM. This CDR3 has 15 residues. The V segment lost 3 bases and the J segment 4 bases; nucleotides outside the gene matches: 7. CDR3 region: CASSFQAGGGTEAFF. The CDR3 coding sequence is TGTGCCAGCAGTTTCCAGGCAGGGGGCGGCACTGAAGCTTTCTTT.